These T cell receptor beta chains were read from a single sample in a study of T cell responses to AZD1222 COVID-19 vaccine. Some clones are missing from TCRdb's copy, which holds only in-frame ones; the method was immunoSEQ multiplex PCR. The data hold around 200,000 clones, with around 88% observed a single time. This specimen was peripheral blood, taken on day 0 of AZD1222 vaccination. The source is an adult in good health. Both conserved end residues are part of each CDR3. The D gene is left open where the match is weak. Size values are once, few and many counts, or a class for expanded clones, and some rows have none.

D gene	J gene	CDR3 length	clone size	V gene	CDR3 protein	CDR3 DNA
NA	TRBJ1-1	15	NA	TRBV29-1	CSVEGGGRPNTEAFF	TGCAGCGTTGAAGGAGGGGGAAGGCCGAACACTGAAGCTTTCTTT
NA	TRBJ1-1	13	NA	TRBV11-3	CASSLEQNTEAFF	TGTGCCAGCAGCTTAGAGCAGAACACTGAAGCTTTCTTT
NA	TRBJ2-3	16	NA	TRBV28	CASSLLTKGFTDTQYF	TGTGCCAGCAGTTTATTAACGAAGGGGTTCACAGATACGCAGTATTTT
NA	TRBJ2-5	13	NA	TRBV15	CATSRQYQETQYF	TGTGCCACCAGCAGACAGTACCAAGAGACCCAGTACTTC
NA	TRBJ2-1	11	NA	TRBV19	CASTGGREQFF	TGTGCCAGTACTGGAGGGAGGGAGCAGTTCTTC
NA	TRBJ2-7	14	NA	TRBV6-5	CASSYLGKYDEQYF	TGTGCCAGCAGTTACCTTGGGAAGTACGACGAGCAGTACTTC
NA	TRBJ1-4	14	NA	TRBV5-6	CASSLAGVGEKLFF	TGTGCCAGCAGCTTGGCAGGAGTTGGGGAAAAACTGTTTTTT
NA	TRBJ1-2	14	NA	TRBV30	CAWSGAGINYGYTF	TGTGCCTGGAGTGGAGCAGGGATTAACTATGGCTACACCTTC
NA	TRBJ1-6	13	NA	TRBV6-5	CASRGDTYSPLHF	TGTGCCAGCAGAGGGGACACATATTCACCCCTCCACTTT
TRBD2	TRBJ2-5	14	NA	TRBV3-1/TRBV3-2	CASIRTSEGETQYF	TGTGCCAGCATCCGGACTAGCGAGGGTGAGACCCAGTACTTC
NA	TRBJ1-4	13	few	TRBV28	CASFRDHNEKLFF	TGTGCCAGCTTCCGGGACCATAATGAAAAACTGTTTTTT
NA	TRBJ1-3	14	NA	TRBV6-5	CASIPQGGGNTIYF	TGTGCCAGCATCCCGCAGGGTGGAGGAAACACCATATATTTT
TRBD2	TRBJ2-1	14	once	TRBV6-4	CASSVTSDYNEQFF	TGTGCCAGCAGTGTCACTAGCGATTACAATGAGCAGTTCTTC
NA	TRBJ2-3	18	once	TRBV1	CTSSPPGLAGASTDTQYF	TGCACCAGCAGTCCTCCGGGACTAGCGGGAGCTAGCACAGATACGCAGTATTTT
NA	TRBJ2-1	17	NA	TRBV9	CASSVLDSLLVYNEQFF	TGTGCCAGCAGCGTCCTTGACTCGCTTTTGGTCTACAATGAGCAGTTCTTC
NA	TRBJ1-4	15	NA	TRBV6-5	CASRPGETTNEKLFF	TGTGCCAGCAGACCAGGGGAAACAACTAATGAAAAACTGTTTTTT
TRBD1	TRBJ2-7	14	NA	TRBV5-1	CASSTRGQGYEQYF	TGCGCCAGCAGCACCCGGGGACAGGGTTACGAGCAGTACTTC
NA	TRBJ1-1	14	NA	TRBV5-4	CASSRGQTNTEAFF	TGTGCCAGCAGCCGAGGACAGACGAACACTGAAGCTTTCTTT
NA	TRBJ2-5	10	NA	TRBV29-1	CSVERETQYF	TGCAGCGTTGAGCGGGAGACCCAGTACTTC
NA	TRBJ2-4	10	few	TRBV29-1	CSVASCIQYF	TGCAGCGTGGCGTCATGCATTCAGTACTTC